These 23 T cell receptor beta chains originate from one sample sequenced in a study of shared clonotypes between healthy human individuals. Measured with immunoSEQ multiplex PCR; TCRdb has only the in-frame clones, and not every one. The sample has about 79,000 clones, 60% to 65% seen once. Material for sequencing was memory CD8+ T cells sorted from blood. Subset described: CD45RO+ cells pooled with CCR7-negative TemRA cells. These receptors were collected from a man between 25 and 39 years old in good health.

Regarding this clone: A junction end diverges from the germline sequence, so it may reflect a read error. This sequence joins TRBV6-1 and TRBJ2-5, with TRBD2 matching 7 bases. The CDR3 runs to 16 residues. Germline CDR1 MNHNS, CDR2 SASEGT. CDR3 DNA: TGTGCCAGCAGTGCACGGGAGGTGGGGGACCAAGAGGCCCAGTACTTC. Translation: CASSAREVGDQEAQYF.

This chain joins TRBV6-1 and TRBJ1-5; no firm D call. The CDR3 spans 16 residues. Trimming cost V 2 bases and J 4 bases, with 15 bases left between them. Germline CDR1 is MNHNS and CDR2 is SASEGT. DNA for the CDR3: TGTGCCAGCAGTGAAAGGGAGGGAAGTCGTAATCAGCCCCAGCATTTT. Its protein product is CASSEREGSRNQPQHF.

The chain joins TRBV5-5 to TRBJ2-6; possibly TRBD2 for D (6 bases). V lost 4 bases and J 0 bases, leaving 20 bases between the germline ends. Germline CDR1 and CDR2: SGHKS and YYEKEE (reference sequence). This CDR3 contains 19 residues. The CDR3 loop is CASSQDPRAGSSGANVLTF. CDR3 coding DNA: TGTGCCAGCAGCCAAGATCCCAGGGCGGGAAGCTCTGGGGCCAACGTCCTGACTTTC.

The sample holds many counts of this clone. The chain carries TRBV5-6 and TRBJ2-7; D unresolved. The CDR3 runs to 14 residues. The germline CDR1 and CDR2 sequences are SGHDT and YYEEEE. V was shortened by 3 bases and J by 3 bases, with 13 bases between the two germline ends. The CDR3 here is CASSYRVSNYEQYF. The CDR3 DNA is TGTGCCAGCAGCTACCGGGTCAGCAACTACGAGCAGTACTTC. The complete variable domain, with remaining parts taken from reference TRBV5-6 and TRBJ2-7, reads DAGVTQSPTHLIKTRGQQVTLRCSPKSGHDTVSWYQQALGQGPQFIFQYYEEEERQRGNFPDRFSGHQFPNYSSELNVNALLLGDSALYLCASSYRVSNYEQYFGPGTRLTVT.

This chain uses TRBV28 with TRBJ1-3; no firm D call. Germline V gene sequence: CDR1 MDHEN, CDR2 SYDVKM. Trimming cost V 8 bases and J 0 bases, with 8 bases left between them. CDR3 length equals 13 residues. CDR3 residues: CASGSFSGNTIYF. The CDR3, as DNA: TGTGCCAGCGGTTCTTTCTCTGGAAACACCATATATTTT.

The chain employs TRBV2 and TRBJ2-7; no definite D call. Germline CDR1 is SNHLY and CDR2 is FYNNEI. The ends were cut back, 1 base at V and 2 bases at J, with 12 bases in the middle. The CDR3 is 15 amino acids. CDR3 nucleotide sequence: TGTGCCAGCAGTGAAGATCAGGACCGACCCTACGAGCAGTACTTC. It encodes CASSEDQDRPYEQYF.

The chain couples TRBV9 to TRBJ2-2; 9 nucleotides agree with TRBD1. This CDR3 contains 16 residues. J was trimmed by 6 bases and V by 0 bases; bases with no gene match: 6. The germline V gene encodes CDR1 SGDLS and CDR2 YYNGEE. CDR3 sequence: CASSVEGQGVAGELFF. For the CDR3, the DNA is TGTGCCAGCAGCGTAGAGGGACAGGGTGTCGCCGGGGAGCTGTTTTTT.

The sample holds a few counts of this clone. Other DNA sequences in the sample encode the same CDR3. The gene calls are TRBV28 and TRBJ2-7; D assignment may be TRBD1 or TRBD2 (5 bases each). Trimming cost V 1 base and J 3 bases, with 10 bases left between them. CDR1 is MDHEN and CDR2 is SYDVKM in the germline V gene. The CDR3 has 14 residues. The CDR3 DNA reads as TGTGCCAGCAGTTTATCTCCTGGGGGCTACGAGCAGTACTTC. Its translation: CASSLSPGGYEQYF.

This clone has at least ten counts. Other DNA sequences in the sample encode the same CDR3. This chain links TRBV6-5 with TRBJ2-7; 8 nucleotides align to TRBD1. J gave up 3 bases and V 5 bases, and 6 bases lay outside the gene matches. The CDR3 runs to 14 residues. Germline values: CDR1 MNHEY, CDR2 SVGAGI. This chain's CDR3 is CASSRGTGGYEQYF. The CDR3 nucleotides read TGTGCCAGCAGTCGCGGGACAGGTGGCTACGAGCAGTACTTC.

The J gene is TRBJ1-2, the V gene TRBV4-1; D unresolved. V gave up 4 bases and J gave up 13 bases, with 28 bases separating them. Germline V lookup: CDR1 MGHRA, CDR2 YSYEKL. The CDR3 loop spans 16 amino acids. In DNA, the CDR3 is TGCGCCAGCAGCCCTCTTGCCGGGCTAAGGTCGCGTGAGGGCACCTTC. As protein: CASSPLAGLRSREGTF.

CDR3 sequence reads: CATSRGPGTGADTQYF. The CDR3 nucleotides read TGTGCCACCAGCAGAGGGCCCGGGACAGGGGCAGATACGCAGTATTTT. The rearrangement uses TRBV15 and TRBJ2-3; 10 nucleotides agree with TRBD1. This CDR3 contains 16 residues. The germline V gene encodes CDR1 LNHNV and CDR2 YYDKDF (reference sequence). V lost 1 base to trimming and J lost 4 bases; unmatched junction nucleotides: 5.

The J gene is TRBJ1-1, the V gene TRBV5-1, with D unclear. Per germline, CDR1 SGHRS and CDR2 YFSETQ. With 0 bases removed from V and 0 bases from J, the gap between germline ends came to 12 bases. This CDR3 is 16 amino acids long. As DNA, the CDR3 is TGCGCCAGCAGCTTGGAAGGGATAAGATTGAACACTGAAGCTTTCTTT. Residues: CASSLEGIRLNTEAFF.

This chain links TRBV5-1 with TRBJ2-5; 7 bases line up with TRBD2. From germline, CDR1 is SGHRS and CDR2 YFSETQ. The trim removed 0 bases at V and 1 base at J, leaving 0 bases unmatched. This CDR3 comprises 14 residues. CDR3 sequence reads: CASSLASGQETQYF. In nucleotides, the CDR3 is TGCGCCAGCAGCTTGGCTAGCGGCCAAGAGACCCAGTACTTC.

This clone has just one count. The chain recombines TRBV11-3 with TRBJ2-1; TRBD1 or TRBD2 may be the D gene (5 bases each). CDR3 size: 18 residues. Germline V gives CDR1 SGHNT, CDR2 YENEEA. Trimming stripped 3 bases from V and 4 bases from J, with 22 bases between. The CDR3 DNA follows: TGTGCCAGCAGCTTTAGTGGAACTTTGGGGGATACATACAATGAGCAGTTCTTC. Translation gives CASSFSGTLGDTYNEQFF.

The rearrangement joins TRBV11-3 to TRBJ2-1, with 10 bases lining up with TRBD2. Trimming took 5 bases from V and 10 from J; bases not matched to a gene: 8. There are 14 residues in the CDR3. Germline V gives CDR1 SGHNT, CDR2 YENEEA. This chain's CDR3 is CASSQSGRVREQFF. CDR3 DNA: TGTGCCAGCAGCCAGAGCGGGAGGGTCAGGGAGCAGTTCTTC.

The gene calls are TRBV10-1 and TRBJ1-1, with TRBD1 matching over 7 bases. The germline V gene has CDR1 WNHNN and CDR2 SYGVQD (reference sequence). With 5 bases clipped from V and 4 bases from J, the junction kept 4 bases outside the gene matches. CDR3 length equals 13 residues. The CDR3 protein is CASSWDSGTEAFF. In DNA, the CDR3 is TGCGCCAGCAGTTGGGACAGCGGCACTGAAGCTTTCTTT.

The chain recombines TRBV15 with TRBJ2-1; tentative D call: TRBD2 (5 bases). The V and J ends lost 0 bases and 6 bases respectively, with 12 bases between them. The CDR3 runs to 15 residues. CDR1 and CDR2 from the germline V gene are LNHNV and YYDKDF (reference sequence). As DNA, the CDR3 is TGTGCCACCAGCAGAGAGGCGGGTGGGAGCAATGAGCAGTTCTTC. This codes for CATSREAGGSNEQFF.

A remark on this clone: At one boundary the junction diverges from the germline segment, which might be a read error. The V gene is TRBV15, the J gene TRBJ1-2; 7 nucleotides match TRBD1. The CDR3 contains 15 residues. Germline CDR1 reads LNHNV; CDR2 reads YYDKDF (reference sequence). The CDR3 protein is CATSGDRVANYGYTF. The CDR3 DNA reads TGTGCCACCAGCGGAGACAGGGTAGCTAACTATGGCTACACCTTC.

In nucleotides, the CDR3 is TGTGCCAGCAGTGCGGACTGGGGGGAAAACATTCAGTACTTC. Protein sequence: CASSADWGENIQYF. V is TRBV27 and J is TRBJ2-4; D might be TRBD2 (6 bases). Trimming took 5 bases from V and 5 from J, leaving 13 bases between them. This CDR3 region has 14 residues. Germline lookup yields CDR1 MNHEY and CDR2 SMNVEV (reference sequence).

In its sample, this clone was seen a few times. CDR3 nucleotide sequence: TGTGCCAGCACCCCCTCTTGGGGCCAAGAGACCCAGTACTTC. Residues: CASTPSWGQETQYF. This chain joins TRBV7-9 and TRBJ2-5, with unresolved D. This CDR3 comprises 14 residues. V lost 7 bases to trimming and J lost 1 base, with 13 bases between them. Germline CDR1 reads SEHNR; CDR2 reads FQNEAQ (reference sequence).

The chain carries TRBV11-2 and TRBJ2-5, with D uncertain. The CDR3 has 15 residues. The V end was cut by 3 bases, the J end by 2 bases, with 13 bases between. Germline CDR1 is SGHAT and CDR2 is FQNNGV. CDR3 bases: TGTGCCAGCAGCTTGACCATCGGTCCTCAAGAGACCCAGTACTTC. This encodes CASSLTIGPQETQYF.

V usage is TRBV15 and J usage is TRBJ1-3, with D possibly being TRBD1 (6 bases). In germline, CDR1 is LNHNV, CDR2 YYDKDF (reference sequence). The CDR3 is 16 amino acids. V gave up 1 base and J gave up 0 bases, with 10 bases separating them. The CDR3 DNA follows: TGTGCCACCAGCAGAGGGCAAGGGGGCTCTGGAAACACCATATATTTT. It specifies CATSRGQGGSGNTIYF.

CDR3 in amino acids: CASSVGLNPYNEQFF. In nucleotides, the CDR3 is TGTGCCAGCAGTGTGGGACTTAACCCCTACAATGAGCAGTTCTTC. The rearrangement uses TRBV2 and TRBJ2-1; D is possibly TRBD2 (6 bases). This CDR3 is built from 15 residues. Germline V CDR1 and CDR2: SNHLY, FYNNEI. With 4 bases removed from V and 2 bases from J, the gap between germline ends came to 12 bases.